This T cell receptor (beta chain) comes out of a study of post-analysis software for immune sequencing data. Across the whole study: Relapsing-remitting, secondary progressive and progressive-relapsing courses of multiple sclerosis were included.

Study-level results: The authors found that F measure strongly co-clustered same-batch samples. Significantly lower normalized Chao1 diversity was found in patients with multiple sclerosis relative to controls. Relative to controls, patients had five TRBV segments at higher frequency, with TRBV5-6, TRBV5-1 and TRBV20-1 among these.

There are 14 residues in the CDR3. The germline V gene encodes CDR1 SGHRS and CDR2 YFSETQ. Trimming left V 1 base short and J 4 bases short, with 12 bases between. This clonotype has at least ten counts. Its specificity is not known. Unique molecular identifiers were carried by the TCR beta cDNA libraries. It was from roughly 1 to 10 million T cells that roughly 0.5 million cDNA molecules came. TCRdb processed the PCR reads anew with MiXCR; each CDR3 protein has one entry. The sample consists of about 380,000 distinct CDR3 sequences, roughly 30% of them appearing once. The source material was blood. The chain is built from TRBV5-1 and TRBJ2-7, with D perhaps TRBD1 (6 bases). The clonotype originates from a girl between 5 and 17 years old with multiple sclerosis. This chain's CDR3 is CASSLLGGMYEQYF. In DNA, the CDR3 is TGCGCCAGCAGCTTGTTAGGGGGAATGTACGAGCAGTACTTC.